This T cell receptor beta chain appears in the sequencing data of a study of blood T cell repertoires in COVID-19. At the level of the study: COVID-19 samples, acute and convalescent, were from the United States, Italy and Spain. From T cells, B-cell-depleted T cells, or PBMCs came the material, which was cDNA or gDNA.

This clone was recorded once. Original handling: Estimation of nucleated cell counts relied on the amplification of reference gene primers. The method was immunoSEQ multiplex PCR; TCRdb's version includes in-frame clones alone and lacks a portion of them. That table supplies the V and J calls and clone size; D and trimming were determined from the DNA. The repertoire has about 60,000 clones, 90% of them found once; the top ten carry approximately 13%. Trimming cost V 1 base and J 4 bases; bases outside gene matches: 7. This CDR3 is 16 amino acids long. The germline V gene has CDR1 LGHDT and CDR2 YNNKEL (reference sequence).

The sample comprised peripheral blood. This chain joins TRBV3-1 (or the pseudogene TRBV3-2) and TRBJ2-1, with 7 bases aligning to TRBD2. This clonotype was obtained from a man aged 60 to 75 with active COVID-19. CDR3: CASSQVGSGLYNEQFF. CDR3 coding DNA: TGTGCCAGCAGCCAAGTAGGTAGCGGGCTTTACAATGAGCAGTTCTTC.